This TCR beta chain was sequenced during a study of beta chain features in type 1 diabetes. Study-wide points: TCRB CDR3s from Type 1 diabetes patients were moderately but significantly shorter in all four CD4+ subsets.

The ends were cut back, 3 bases at V and 7 bases at J, with 13 bases in the middle. Germline lookup yields CDR1 MGHDK and CDR2 SYGVNS. This CDR3 spans 15 amino acids. For this clone: Its antigen is still unknown.

As every portion of the isolated RNA was reverse transcribed, the sequencing read expressed TCRB transcripts. The protocol was immunoSEQ multiplex PCR, while the TCRdb copy is restricted to in-frame clones and leaves out a portion. Of some 120,000 clones in the sample, approximately 15% were seen once. This sequence was found in a young man with type 1 diabetes. The specimen was central memory CD4+ T cells from blood. This sequence joins TRBV25-1 and TRBJ1-6, with D hard to call. CDR3 sequence (DNA): TGTGCCAGCAGTGACTACGGAACGAACAATTCACCCCTCCACTTT. Residues: CASSDYGTNNSPLHF.